This T cell receptor (beta chain) was recovered during a study of T cells after yellow fever vaccination. Overall study findings and caveats: Weaker in magnitude, the secondary response showed a faster peak on day 5 versus 15. The presence of abundant clonotypes contaminating from the bulk population was possible in FACS-sorted repertoires. Clones that expanded after primary vaccination mostly reappeared after the booster (just under 98% CD4, about 89% CD8).

With V trimmed by 6 bases and J by 4 bases, 6 bases remained unmatched. The CDR3 consists of 14 residues. UMIs were added to TCR cDNA along with a universal primer site when it was made by 5'RACE template switching. TCRdb independently ran MiXCR on the 5' RACE reads; one entry per CDR3 protein. Counted here are under 700,000 distinct CDR3 sequences, roughly 17% occurring once; the ten biggest clones make up 17%. This clonotype showed up just a few times. As yet, its antigen is unknown. The sequence came from a young man who received the YFV17D yellow fever vaccine. Sequenced here: PBMCs, sampled about 5 days after the first yellow fever vaccination. The V gene is TRBV12-3 or TRBV12-4, the J gene TRBJ2-5; TRBD1 matches at 9 bases. The CDR3 sequence is CASRKGQGGETQYF. CDR3 sequence (DNA): TGTGCCAGCAGAAAGGGACAGGGAGGAGAGACCCAGTACTTC.